The 27 T cell receptor beta chains listed next were all sequenced from one sample in a study of cytomegalovirus exposure and HLA in healthy donors. Researchers ran the PCR with 60 Vbeta and 13 Jbeta primers. Assay used: immunoSEQ multiplex PCR; TCRdb lists only in-frame clones, some missing. The data contain around 100,000 clones, about 82% of them singletons. Sequenced material: PBMCs. The receptors here all came from a young man in good health and CMV-seronegative.

This chain joins TRBV20-1 and TRBJ1-4; perhaps TRBD1 as D (5 bases). Germline assignment: CDR1 DFQATT and CDR2 SNEGSKA (reference sequence). The CDR3 is 11 amino acids. Trimming removed 7 bases from V and 8 bases from J, with 11 bases in between. The CDR3 DNA is TGCAGTGGTCAGGGTAGCGAAAAACTGTTTTTT. It yields the protein CSGQGSEKLFF.

V is TRBV27 and J is TRBJ1-2, with TRBD1 identical over 9 bases. The CDR3 totals 14 residues. The germline V gene has CDR1 MNHEY and CDR2 SMNVEV (reference sequence). J gave up 8 bases and V 2 bases, and 6 bases lay outside the gene matches. Here the CDR3 DNA reads TGTGCCAGCAGTTTAGCAGGGACAGGGCCCGGCTACACCTTC. Its protein is CASSLAGTGPGYTF.

The chain carries TRBV9 and TRBJ2-1; 9 positions match TRBD2. Per the germline V gene, CDR1 is SGDLS and CDR2 is YYNGEE. V lost 0 bases, J lost 6 bases, and 7 bases stayed unmatched. CDR3 length: 16 amino acids. As DNA, the CDR3 is TGTGCCAGCAGCGTAGTCGGCGGGAGGGCCGTCAATGAGCAGTTCTTC. This encodes CASSVVGGRAVNEQFF.

The V call is TRBV9, the J call TRBJ1-1; 8 positions match TRBD1. The CDR3 contains 14 residues. Germline V lookup: CDR1 SGDLS, CDR2 YYNGEE. Germline trimming cut 3 bases from V and 5 bases from J; bases unmatched to any gene: 6. DNA of the CDR3: TGTGCCAGCAGCGAAGGACAGGGAGGGACTGAAGCTTTCTTT. Translating it yields CASSEGQGGTEAFF.

The chain uses TRBV10-2 and TRBJ2-7; 8 bases fit TRBD2. Germline CDR1 and CDR2: WSHSY and SAAADI. The J segment lost 6 bases and the V segment lost 7 bases, leaving 14 bases of the junction unmatched. This CDR3 spans 15 amino acids. The CDR3 loop is CASKQAGGLTSEQYF. CDR3 DNA: TGCGCCAGCAAACAGGCGGGGGGACTAACCTCCGAGCAGTACTTC.

The genes are TRBV28 and TRBJ1-2; D call uncertain. CDR3 length: 11 amino acids. V gave up 2 bases and J gave up 5 bases, with 3 bases separating them. Germline CDR1 MDHEN, CDR2 SYDVKM. Here the CDR3 DNA reads TGTGCCAGCAGTTTACGGTATGGCTACACCTTC. Its translation is CASSLRYGYTF.

This sequence joins TRBV5-1 and TRBJ2-7; TRBD1 might be the D (7 bases). Germline loops: CDR1 SGHRS, CDR2 YFSETQ. This CDR3 region has 14 residues. V lost 0 bases to trimming and J lost 6 bases, with 13 bases between them. In DNA form, the CDR3 reads TGCGCCAGCAGCTTGGGAGCAGGGGGAGGCGAGCAGTACTTC. It translates to CASSLGAGGGEQYF.

This chain joins TRBV7-2 and TRBJ1-1, with a weak D call TRBD1 (6 bases). Germline V gives CDR1 SGHTA, CDR2 FQGNSA. The V end was cut by 4 bases, the J end by 6 bases, with 18 bases between. The CDR3 totals 15 residues. The CDR3 protein is CASSWRQAKGAEAFF. DNA for the CDR3: TGTGCCAGCAGCTGGCGACAAGCGAAGGGGGCTGAAGCTTTCTTT.

The CDR3 sequence is CASSPREGPYEQYF. CDR3 DNA sequence: TGTGCCAGCAGTCCCAGGGAGGGGCCCTACGAGCAGTACTTC. V is TRBV7-8 and J is TRBJ2-7; TRBD2 matches 7 bases. Trimming removed 6 bases from V and 2 bases from J; junction bases left unmatched: 7. The CDR3 is 14 residues long. CDR1 and CDR2 from the germline V gene are SGHVS and FQNEAQ.

This sequence joins TRBV5-1 and TRBJ1-1; D gene uncertain. CDR3 length: 14 residues. Germline V gene data show CDR1 as SGHRS and CDR2 as YFSETQ. Between the trimmed V and J ends, which lost 0 bases and 1 base, there was a span of 7 bases. Here the CDR3 reads CASSLGPQNTEAFF. The CDR3 region has the DNA TGCGCCAGCAGCTTGGGGCCGCAGAACACTGAAGCTTTCTTT.

The chain uses TRBV25-1 and TRBJ1-1, with D unresolved. Trimming left V 4 bases short and J 2 bases short, with 8 bases between. The CDR3 has 13 residues. From germline, CDR1 is MGHDK and CDR2 SYGVNS. CDR3 in DNA: TGTGCCAGCAGTGTCCGGGTAAACACTGAAGCTTTCTTT. Amino acid sequence: CASSVRVNTEAFF.

The chain joins TRBV6-5 to TRBJ2-1; weak D call: TRBD2 (6 bases). Germline V lookup: CDR1 MNHEY, CDR2 SVGAGI. The CDR3 consists of 12 residues. V shed 9 bases and J shed 4 bases, with 10 bases lying between them. Here the CDR3 reads CASRGYYNEQFF. CDR3 DNA: TGTGCCAGTCGGGGGTATTACAATGAGCAGTTCTTC.

The sample holds one count of this clone. The junction does not match germline at one end; this may be a read error. This chain uses TRBV7-7 with TRBJ2-2; TRBD1 matches at 10 bases. From germline, CDR1 is SSHAT and CDR2 FNYEAQ (reference sequence). This CDR3 has 16 residues. The CDR3 DNA reads as TGTGCTAGCAGCCATCGACAGGGGGCAAACACCGGGGAGCTGTTTTTT. Translating gives CASSHRQGANTGELFF.

This clone came up a few times. Additional DNA sequences in this sample encode the identical CDR3. The V and J genes are TRBV5-4 and TRBJ1-2, with 8 bases fitting TRBD1. The germline CDR1 and CDR2 sequences are SGHNT and YYREEE (reference sequence). The CDR3 sequence is 14 residues long. The trim removed 3 bases at V and 4 bases at J, leaving 5 bases unmatched. The CDR3 DNA follows: TGTGCCAGCAGCTCCCAGGGGGCTGGCTATGGCTACACCTTC. This sequence encodes CASSSQGAGYGYTF. Based on the CDR3 plus reference TRBV5-4 and TRBJ1-2, the full variable domain is ETGVTQSPTHLIKTRGQQVTLRCSSQSGHNTVSWYQQALGQGPQFIFQYYREEENGRGNFPPRFSGLQFPNYSSELNVNALELDDSALYLCASSSQGAGYGYTFGSGTRLTVV.

The chain couples TRBV20-1 to TRBJ2-7, with unresolved D. The CDR3 has 11 residues. Germline CDR1 is DFQATT and CDR2 is SNEGSKA (reference sequence). V dropped 3 bases and J dropped 6 bases, with 9 bases sitting between them. CDR3: CSASLRAEQYF. CDR3 DNA: TGCAGTGCTAGCCTAAGAGCCGAGCAGTACTTC.

CDR3 DNA sequence: TGTGCCAGCAGTCTAACAGGGGACGCGAACACTGAAGCTTTCTTT. Translation: CASSLTGDANTEAFF. The chain combines TRBV4-2 with TRBJ1-1; 7 bases fit TRBD1. The ends lost 6 bases at V and 1 base at J; junction bases unmatched: 8. This CDR3 comprises 15 residues. CDR1 is LGHNA and CDR2 is YNFKEQ in the germline V gene.

The rearrangement uses TRBV7-6 and TRBJ2-7; the match to TRBD1 covers 7 bases. CDR3 length equals 14 residues. Trimming at V came to 0 bases and at J to 4 bases, leaving 3 bases not matched to a gene. Germline CDR1 reads SGHVS; CDR2 reads FNYEAQ. The CDR3 DNA reads TGTGCCAGCAGCTTAGCGGGGACAGCGTACGAGCAGTACTTC. The encoded protein is CASSLAGTAYEQYF.

The J gene is TRBJ2-7, the V gene TRBV5-4; D may be TRBD1 (6 bases). CDR1 and CDR2 (germline): SGHNT, YYREEE (reference sequence). CDR3 size: 15 residues. Between the trimmed V and J ends, which lost 2 bases and 3 bases, there was a span of 15 bases. CDR3 region: CASSLDRPSSYEQYF. The CDR3 coding sequence is TGTGCCAGCAGCTTAGACAGGCCGAGCAGCTACGAGCAGTACTTC.

This clone appeared a single time. The rearrangement links TRBV4-1 to TRBJ2-7, with D tentatively TRBD1 (6 bases). The V gene lost 4 bases and the J gene lost 3 bases, with 10 bases spanning the gap. The CDR3 sequence is 13 residues long. Germline loops: CDR1 MGHRA, CDR2 YSYEKL. For the CDR3, the DNA is TGCGCCAGCAGCCCCGGACAGTTCTACGAGCAGTACTTC. Residues: CASSPGQFYEQYF.

V usage is TRBV18 and J usage is TRBJ1-4, with a weak D call TRBD1 (5 bases). This CDR3 has 13 residues. Germline lookup yields CDR1 KGHSH and CDR2 LQKENI. The ends were cut back, 5 bases at V and 4 bases at J, with 8 bases in the middle. For the CDR3, the DNA is TGTGCCAGCTCAAGGGGCCTTAATGAAAAACTGTTTTTT. Protein: CASSRGLNEKLFF.

V is TRBV9 and J is TRBJ2-5, with a weak D call TRBD2 (5 bases). This CDR3 is 18 amino acids long. V was shortened by 0 bases and J by 2 bases, with 20 bases between the two germline ends. Germline V gene data show CDR1 as SGDLS and CDR2 as YYNGEE. The CDR3 loop is CASSVGVAHSRGQETQYF. CDR3 bases: TGTGCCAGCAGCGTAGGAGTAGCGCACAGTAGAGGGCAAGAGACCCAGTACTTC.

The V and J genes are TRBV19 and TRBJ2-7; 9 bases match TRBD2. This CDR3 comprises 14 residues. V lost 1 base to trimming and J lost 3 bases; unmatched junction nucleotides: 1. Germline CDR1 is LNHDA and CDR2 is SQIVND (reference sequence). As DNA, the CDR3 is TGTGCCAGTAGTATAGGCGGGGGGGACTACGAGCAGTACTTC. As protein: CASSIGGGDYEQYF.

V and J are TRBV6-5 and TRBJ1-1, with 9 bases lining up with TRBD1. This CDR3 spans 15 amino acids. V gave up 6 bases and J gave up 4 bases; unmatched junction bases: 9. In germline, CDR1 is MNHEY, CDR2 SVGAGI. The CDR3 DNA follows: TGTGCCAGCAGCCGCACAGGGGGCGAGAGCACTGAAGCTTTCTTT. This codes for CASSRTGGESTEAFF.

V gene TRBV7-9 combines with J gene TRBJ2-7, with D maybe TRBD1 (6 bases). Germline V gene data show CDR1 as SEHNR and CDR2 as FQNEAQ (reference sequence). The CDR3 runs to 15 residues. V was shortened by 2 bases and J by 1 base, with 12 bases between the two germline ends. The CDR3: CASSLTGTLSYEQYF. The CDR3 bases are TGTGCCAGCAGCTTAACCGGGACACTGTCCTACGAGCAGTACTTC. Full variable domain (remainder filled in from reference TRBV7-9 and TRBJ2-7): DTGVSQNPRHKITKRGQNVTFRCDPISEHNRLYWYRQTLGQGPEFLTYFQNEAQLEKSRLLSDRFSAERPKGSFSTLEIQRTEQGDSAMYLCASSLTGTLSYEQYFGPGTRLTVT.

The chain combines TRBV6-5 with TRBJ2-7; 7 nucleotides line up with TRBD1. The CDR3 runs to 15 residues. V lost 1 base to trimming and J lost 0 bases; unmatched junction nucleotides: 3. Per germline, CDR1 MNHEY and CDR2 SVGAGI. This CDR3 is CASSYYRDSSYEQYF. The CDR3, as DNA: TGTGCCAGCAGTTACTACCGGGACAGCTCCTACGAGCAGTACTTC.

The V call is TRBV5-4, the J call TRBJ2-7; a possible D gene is TRBD2 (6 bases). CDR1 is SGHNT and CDR2 is YYREEE in the germline V gene (reference sequence). The CDR3 is made up of 14 amino acids. The V end was cut by 4 bases, the J end by 3 bases, with 14 bases between. CDR3 DNA sequence: TGTGCCAGCAGCCGGGACTCCGCCATCTACGAGCAGTACTTC. Encoded protein: CASSRDSAIYEQYF.

The chain couples TRBV2 to TRBJ2-1, with D possibly TRBD1 on 6 matching bases. CDR1 and CDR2 from the germline V gene are SNHLY and FYNNEI. This CDR3 contains 13 residues. V was trimmed by 5 bases and J by 7 bases, leaving 12 bases between them. The CDR3 is CASSLQGGNEQFF. CDR3 nucleotide sequence: TGTGCCAGCAGTCTACAGGGTGGTAATGAGCAGTTCTTC.